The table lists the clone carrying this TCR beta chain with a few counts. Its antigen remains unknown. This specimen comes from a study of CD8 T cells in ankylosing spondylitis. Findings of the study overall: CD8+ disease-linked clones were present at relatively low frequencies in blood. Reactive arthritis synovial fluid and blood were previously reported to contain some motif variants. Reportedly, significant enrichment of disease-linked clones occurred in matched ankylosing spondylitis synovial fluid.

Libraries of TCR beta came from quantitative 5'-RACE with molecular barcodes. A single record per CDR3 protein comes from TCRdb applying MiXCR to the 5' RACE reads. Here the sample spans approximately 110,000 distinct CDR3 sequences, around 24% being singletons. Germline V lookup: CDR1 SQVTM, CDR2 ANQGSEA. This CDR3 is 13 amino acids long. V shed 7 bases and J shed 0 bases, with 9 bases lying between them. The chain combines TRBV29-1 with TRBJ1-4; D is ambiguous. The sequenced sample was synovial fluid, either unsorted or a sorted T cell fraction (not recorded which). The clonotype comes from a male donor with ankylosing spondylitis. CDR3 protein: CSAKVATNEKLFF. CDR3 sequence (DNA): TGCAGCGCTAAAGTAGCAACTAATGAAAAACTGTTTTTT. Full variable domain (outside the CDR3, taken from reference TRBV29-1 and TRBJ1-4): SAVISQKPSRDICQRGTSLTIQCQVDSQVTMMFWYRQQPGQSLTLIATANQGSEATYESGFVIDKFPISRPNLTFSTLTVSNMSPEDSSIYLCSAKVATNEKLFFGSGTQLSVL.